The 22 T cell receptor beta chains below all came from one sample that was sequenced in a study of metastatic and nonmetastatic thyroid tumors. All patients reached thyroid surgery having received no treatment beforehand. From the PCR reads, TCRdb re-called clones with MiXCR. The profile shows approximately 16,000 clones, about 31% of them singletons. The sample was tumor tissue. The receptors originated from a male donor with papillary thyroid cancer or a benign thyroid nodule (not recorded which). Some clones in this sample may be carry-over from other donors' samples.

This clone was seen a handful of times. This sequence joins TRBV27 and TRBJ2-1, with 11 bases lining up with TRBD2. The CDR3 is 13 residues long. V trimming: 6 bases; J trimming: 5 bases; junction bases outside the gene matches: 0. Germline lookup yields CDR1 MNHEY and CDR2 SMNVEV (reference sequence). The CDR3 coding sequence is TGTGCCAGCAGACTAGCGGGGGACAATGAGCAGTTCTTC. Residues: CASRLAGDNEQFF.

This chain joins TRBV11-3 and TRBJ2-2; D uncertain. This CDR3 region has 13 residues. The germline gives CDR1 SGHNT, CDR2 YENEEA. Trimming cost V 5 bases and J 4 bases, with 8 bases left between them. This CDR3 is CASSPPGTGELFF. In DNA, the CDR3 is TGTGCCAGCAGCCCCCCCGGCACCGGGGAGCTGTTTTTT.

In this sample, this clone turned up a few times. The CDR3 region has the DNA TGTGCCAGCATTAAGACAGGGTCTTATAGAGCTTTCTTT. Protein: CASIKTGSYRAFF. This sequence joins TRBV6-4 and TRBJ1-1, with 7 bases identical to TRBD1. Germline V gives CDR1 MRHNA, CDR2 SNTAGT. Unmatched junction bases numbered 12, after V lost 7 bases and J lost 10 bases. The CDR3 has 13 residues.

CDR3 nucleotide sequence: TGCGCCAGCAGCTTGGGCTCCTACTATGGCTACACCTTC. It codes for CASSLGSYYGYTF. The chain uses TRBV5-1 and TRBJ1-2; D unclear. V lost 0 bases and J 3 bases, leaving 6 bases between the germline ends. The CDR3 is 13 amino acids. Germline V gene data show CDR1 as SGHRS and CDR2 as YFSETQ. The entire variable domain, with the rest obtained from reference TRBV5-1 and TRBJ1-2, is as follows: KAGVTQTPRYLIKTRGQQVTLSCSPISGHRSVSWYQQTPGQGLQFLFEYFSETQRNKGNFPGRFSGRQFSNSRSEMNVSTLELGDSALYLCASSLGSYYGYTFGSGTRLTVV.

By proportion, this clone is medium-sized. The genes are TRBV28 and TRBJ1-5; no definite D call. Trimming stripped 4 bases from V and 0 bases from J, with 10 bases between. This CDR3 comprises 15 residues. The germline gives CDR1 MDHEN, CDR2 SYDVKM. The CDR3 is CASSSVRVSNQPQHF. CDR3 nucleotide sequence: TGTGCCAGCAGTTCCGTAAGGGTTAGCAATCAGCCCCAGCATTTT. Variable domain in full (rest from reference TRBV28 and TRBJ1-5): DVKVTQSSRYLVKRTGEKVFLECVQDMDHENMFWYRQDPGLGLRLIYFSYDVKMKEKGDIPEGYSVSREKKERFSLILESASTNQTSMYLCASSSVRVSNQPQHFGDGTRLSIL.

The chain is built from TRBV29-1 and TRBJ2-5, with TRBD2 matching 9 bases. This CDR3 has 14 residues. Per germline, CDR1 SQVTM and CDR2 ANQGSEA. Trimming cost V 8 bases and J 3 bases; bases outside gene matches: 10. CDR3 DNA sequence: TGCAGCATACACTCGGGACTAGCTGAAGAGACCCAGTACTTC. This translates into CSIHSGLAEETQYF.

This clone was seen repeatedly, ten times or more. At one of its ends the junction is not consistent with the germline gene, which may arise from a read error. The chain recombines TRBV6-1 with TRBJ2-7; TRBD1 might be the D (5 bases). This CDR3 comprises 13 residues. CDR1 is MNHNS and CDR2 is SASEGT in the germline V gene. CDR3 nucleotide sequence: TGTGCCAACAGTGACGACAGTTCCTACGAGCAGTACTTC. This encodes CANSDDSSYEQYF.

This clone was observed a handful of times. The chain employs TRBV28 and TRBJ2-7; D possibly uses TRBD1 or TRBD2 (5 bases each). The CDR3 runs to 12 residues. The germline CDR1 and CDR2 sequences are MDHEN and SYDVKM. With 3 bases removed from V and 11 bases from J, the gap between germline ends came to 14 bases. The DNA of the CDR3 is TGTGCCAGCAGTTTCTCCGGGACCGCGGAGTACTTC. As protein: CASSFSGTAEYF.

The sample holds many counts of this clone. The CDR3 loop reads CASSLQGNTQYF. The DNA for the CDR3 is TGTGCCAGCAGCCTCCAGGGAAATACGCAGTATTTT. The rearrangement uses TRBV3-1 and TRBJ2-3; D might be TRBD1 (5 bases). V lost 4 bases, J lost 7 bases, and 9 bases lay in between. The germline V gene has CDR1 LGHDT and CDR2 YNNKEL (reference sequence). The CDR3 extends over 12 amino acids.

This clone was seen more than once but under ten times. The rearrangement joins TRBV12-3 or TRBV12-4 to TRBJ1-2, with D unresolved. The CDR3 has 14 residues. The ends were cut back, 3 bases at V and 7 bases at J, with 15 bases in the middle. Here the CDR3 reads CASSFGRSYGGYTF. The CDR3 nucleotides are TGTGCCAGCAGTTTTGGCAGGTCCTATGGTGGCTACACCTTC.

By sample fraction, this clone is medium-sized (0.01 to 0.1%). The CDR3 region is CASSFQTSGGEQFF. The CDR3 DNA sequence: TGTGCCAGCAGTTTTCAGACTAGCGGCGGTGAGCAGTTCTTC. The rearrangement links TRBV6-1 to TRBJ2-1, with TRBD2 matching 9 bases. This CDR3 has 14 amino acids. Trimming cost V 5 bases and J 9 bases; bases outside gene matches: 8. Germline CDR1 reads MNHNS; CDR2 reads SASEGT.

The J gene is TRBJ2-7, the V gene TRBV5-5, with a tentative D call TRBD1 (7 bases). The CDR3 extends over 15 amino acids. The V and J ends lost 5 bases and 3 bases respectively, with 18 bases between them. The germline gives CDR1 SGHKS, CDR2 YYEKEE (reference sequence). The CDR3 nucleotides are TGTGCCAGCAGATCGGAGGGGGCAGGGTTCTACGAGCAGTACTTC. It codes for CASRSEGAGFYEQYF.

This clone was picked up many times. The chain's CDR3 is CASSLTGVYNEQFF. The CDR3 DNA is TGTGCCAGCAGCTTAACAGGGGTATACAATGAGCAGTTCTTC. The chain links TRBV11-3 to TRBJ2-1; 7 nucleotides align to TRBD1. V was pared by 2 bases and J by 4 bases, with 2 bases of the junction left unmatched. The CDR3 runs 14 residues. Germline-derived CDR1 and CDR2 are SGHNT and YENEEA.

This clone was seen ten or more times. The rearrangement joins TRBV30 to TRBJ1-1; 7 positions match TRBD1. CDR1 is GTSNPN, CDR2 SVGIG, per germline (reference sequence). The junction had 18 bases not matched to a gene; V was cut back by 2 bases and J by 3 bases. The CDR3 is 18 amino acids. The CDR3 sequence is CAWSYYGGGAGGDTEAFF. The CDR3 coding sequence is TGTGCCTGGAGTTATTACGGAGGAGGTGCAGGGGGGGACACTGAAGCTTTCTTT.

The chain employs TRBV20-1 and TRBJ2-6, with no clear D. V was shortened by 0 bases and J by 0 bases, with 9 bases between the two germline ends. The CDR3 spans 16 residues. The germline V gene has CDR1 DFQATT and CDR2 SNEGSKA (reference sequence). This CDR3 is CSARDHGHSGANVLTF. Written as DNA, the CDR3 is TGCAGTGCTAGAGATCATGGTCACTCTGGGGCCAACGTCCTGACTTTC.

This clone is termed medium-sized. The CDR3 spells CSARSAGPTNYEQYF. DNA for the CDR3: TGCAGTGCTAGATCGGCGGGGCCAACCAACTACGAGCAGTACTTC. This chain links TRBV20-1 with TRBJ2-7, with D possibly TRBD2 on 6 matching bases. Per the germline V gene, CDR1 is DFQATT and CDR2 is SNEGSKA (reference sequence). The V gene lost 2 bases and the J gene lost 3 bases, with 17 bases spanning the gap. The length of the CDR3 is 15 residues.

Worth noting for this clone: This same CDR3 is encoded by further DNA sequences in the sample. V gene TRBV2 combines with J gene TRBJ2-7; perhaps TRBD2 as D (6 bases). With 9 bases removed from V and 2 bases from J, the gap between germline ends came to 20 bases. Germline V CDR1 and CDR2: SNHLY, FYNNEI. The CDR3 runs 15 residues. DNA for the CDR3: TGTGCCAGTGACGGGAGCGCCTACGGACCCTACGAGCAGTACTTC. It is translated as CASDGSAYGPYEQYF.

Judged by abundance, this clone is medium-sized. The gene calls are TRBV5-4 and TRBJ2-7; 9 bases match TRBD1. CDR1 SGHNT and CDR2 YYREEE come from the germline V gene (reference sequence). Losses at the gene ends were 2 bases for V and 2 bases for J; bases not matched to a gene: 5. CDR3 length: 15 amino acids. CDR3 sequence reads: CASSFTGTGTYEQYF. The CDR3 nucleotides are TGTGCCAGCAGCTTTACCGGGACAGGGACCTACGAGCAGTACTTC.

The chain combines TRBV5-5 with TRBJ2-1; 14 bases line up with TRBD2. The trim removed 7 bases at V and 8 bases at J, leaving 8 bases unmatched. This CDR3 spans 15 amino acids. Germline assignment: CDR1 SGHKS and CDR2 YYEKEE (reference sequence). This CDR3 reads CASWGLAGVGDEQFF. CDR3 DNA: TGTGCCAGCTGGGGACTAGCGGGAGTCGGGGATGAGCAGTTCTTC.

This clone showed up just a few times. Sequence at one end of the junction differs from germline and may be a read error. The rearrangement links TRBV2 to TRBJ1-2; tentatively, D is TRBD1 (6 bases). This CDR3 is built from 15 residues. Germline V gene data show CDR1 as SNHLY and CDR2 as FYNNEI. CDR3 in amino acids: CASSEDRTANYGYTF. As DNA, the CDR3 is TGTGCCAGCAGCGAAGACCGGACAGCTAACTATGGCTACACCTTC.

This chain connects TRBV5-6 to TRBJ2-7; 11 bases match TRBD1. The CDR3 has 15 amino acids. Germline CDR1 is SGHDT and CDR2 is YYEEEE. J was trimmed by 7 bases and V by 2 bases; bases with no gene match: 8. The CDR3 DNA reads TGTGCCAGCAGCTTACAGGACAGGGGGCTTCAAGAGCAGTACTTC. Translation: CASSLQDRGLQEQYF.

Only a few counts were recorded for this clone. The chain has TRBV28 and TRBJ1-2; D gene uncertain. The ends were cut back, 3 bases at V and 8 bases at J, with 13 bases in the middle. The germline CDR1 and CDR2 sequences are MDHEN and SYDVKM. There are 13 residues in the CDR3. The CDR3 bases are TGTGCCAGCAGTTTTGAGGCCAGCCAGGGCTACACCTTC. Translated: CASSFEASQGYTF.